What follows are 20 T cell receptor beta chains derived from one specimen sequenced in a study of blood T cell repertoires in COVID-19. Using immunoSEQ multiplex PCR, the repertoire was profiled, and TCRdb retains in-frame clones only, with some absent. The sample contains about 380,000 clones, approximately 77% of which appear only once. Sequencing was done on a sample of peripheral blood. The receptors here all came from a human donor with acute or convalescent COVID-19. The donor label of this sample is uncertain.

The CDR3 loop is CASSVRGGGNTEAFF. In nucleotides, the CDR3 is TGCGCCAGCAGTGTTCGGGGGGGCGGGAACACTGAAGCTTTCTTT. V and J are TRBV10-2 and TRBJ1-1; tentative D call: TRBD1 (6 bases). The V end lost 4 bases, the J end lost 1 base, and 13 bases lay between the germline ends. Germline V lookup: CDR1 WSHSY, CDR2 SAAADI. The length of the CDR3 is 15 residues.

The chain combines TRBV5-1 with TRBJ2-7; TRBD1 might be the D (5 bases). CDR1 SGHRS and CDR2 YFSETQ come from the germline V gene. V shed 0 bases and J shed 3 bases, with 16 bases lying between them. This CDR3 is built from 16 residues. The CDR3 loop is CASSLEGWQGNYEQYF. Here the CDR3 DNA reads TGCGCCAGCAGCTTGGAGGGGTGGCAGGGAAACTACGAGCAGTACTTC.

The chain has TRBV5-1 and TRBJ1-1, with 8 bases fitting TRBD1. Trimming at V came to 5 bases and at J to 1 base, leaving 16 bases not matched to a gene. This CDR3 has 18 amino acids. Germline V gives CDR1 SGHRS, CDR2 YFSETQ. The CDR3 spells CASRYHGQGGKANTEAFF. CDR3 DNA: TGCGCCAGCAGGTACCATGGACAGGGAGGGAAGGCGAACACTGAAGCTTTCTTT.

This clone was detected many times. The CDR3: CASSLAVTGNDEQFF. Written as DNA, the CDR3 is TGTGCCAGCAGCTTGGCCGTGACAGGGAACGATGAGCAGTTCTTC. The chain uses TRBV5-5 and TRBJ2-1; 7 nucleotides agree with TRBD1. The CDR3 is made up of 15 amino acids. The germline CDR1 and CDR2 sequences are SGHKS and YYEKEE (reference sequence). Trimming took 0 bases from V and 8 from J; bases not matched to a gene: 8.

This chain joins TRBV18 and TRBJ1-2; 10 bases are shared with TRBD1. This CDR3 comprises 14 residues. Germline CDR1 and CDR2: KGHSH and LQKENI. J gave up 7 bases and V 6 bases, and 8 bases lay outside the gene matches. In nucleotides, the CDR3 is TGTGCCAGCTCCACCCAGACAGGGGGCTTTGGCTACACCTTC. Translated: CASSTQTGGFGYTF.

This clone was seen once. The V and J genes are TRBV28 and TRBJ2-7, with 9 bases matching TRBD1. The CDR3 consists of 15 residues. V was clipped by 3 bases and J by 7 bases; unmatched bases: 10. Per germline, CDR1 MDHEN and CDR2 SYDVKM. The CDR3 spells CASSFGGTGRREQYF. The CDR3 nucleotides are TGTGCCAGCAGTTTCGGAGGGACAGGGCGTCGGGAGCAGTACTTC. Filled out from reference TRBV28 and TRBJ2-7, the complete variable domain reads DVKVTQSSRYLVKRTGEKVFLECVQDMDHENMFWYRQDPGLGLRLIYFSYDVKMKEKGDIPEGYSVSREKKERFSLILESASTNQTSMYLCASSFGGTGRREQYFGPGTRLTVT.

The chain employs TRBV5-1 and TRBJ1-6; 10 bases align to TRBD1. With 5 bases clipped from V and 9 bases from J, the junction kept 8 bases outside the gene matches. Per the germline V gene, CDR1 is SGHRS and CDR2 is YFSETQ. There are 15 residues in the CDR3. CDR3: CASRASGDRGSPLHF. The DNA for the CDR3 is TGCGCCAGCAGGGCCTCGGGGGACAGGGGTTCACCCCTCCACTTT.

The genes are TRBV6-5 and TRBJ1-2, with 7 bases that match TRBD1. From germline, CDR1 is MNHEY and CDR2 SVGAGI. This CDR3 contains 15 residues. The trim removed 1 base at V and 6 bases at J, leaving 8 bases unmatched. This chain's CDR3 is CASSYFAGGVNGYTF. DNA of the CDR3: TGTGCCAGCAGTTACTTCGCAGGGGGTGTAAATGGCTACACCTTC.

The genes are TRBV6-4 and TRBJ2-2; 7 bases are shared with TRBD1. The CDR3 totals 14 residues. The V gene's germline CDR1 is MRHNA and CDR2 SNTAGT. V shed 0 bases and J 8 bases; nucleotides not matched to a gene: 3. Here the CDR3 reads CASSDSRGPGELFF. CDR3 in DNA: TGTGCCAGCAGTGACTCGAGGGGGCCAGGGGAGCTGTTTTTT.

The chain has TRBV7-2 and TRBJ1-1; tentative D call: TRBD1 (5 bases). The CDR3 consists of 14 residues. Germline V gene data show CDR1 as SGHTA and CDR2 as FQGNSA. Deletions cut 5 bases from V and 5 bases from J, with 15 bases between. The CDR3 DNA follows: TGTGCCAGCAGCCGGGCGGGGGTAGGGACTGAAGCTTTCTTT. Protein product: CASSRAGVGTEAFF.

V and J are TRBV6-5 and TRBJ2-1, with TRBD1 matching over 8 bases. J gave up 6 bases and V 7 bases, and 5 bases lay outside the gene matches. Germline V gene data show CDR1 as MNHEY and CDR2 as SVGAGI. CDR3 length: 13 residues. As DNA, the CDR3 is TGTGCCAGCACTTCCGGGACAGGCAATGAGCAGTTCTTC. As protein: CASTSGTGNEQFF.

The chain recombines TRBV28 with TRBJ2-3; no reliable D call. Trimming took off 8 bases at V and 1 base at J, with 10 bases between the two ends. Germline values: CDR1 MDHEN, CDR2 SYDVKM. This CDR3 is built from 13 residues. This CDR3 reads CASQQPGTDTQYF. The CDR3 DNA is TGTGCCAGCCAACAGCCCGGCACAGATACGCAGTATTTT.

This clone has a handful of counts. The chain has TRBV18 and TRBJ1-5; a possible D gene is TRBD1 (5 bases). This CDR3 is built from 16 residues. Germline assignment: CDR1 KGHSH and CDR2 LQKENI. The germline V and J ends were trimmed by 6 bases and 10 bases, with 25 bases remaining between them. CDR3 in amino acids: CASSPLGGVASDPQHF. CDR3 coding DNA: TGTGCCAGCTCTCCCCTCGGGGGGGTAGCCAGTGATCCCCAGCATTTT. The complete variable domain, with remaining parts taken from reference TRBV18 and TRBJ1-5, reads NAGVMQNPRHLVRRRGQEARLRCSPMKGHSHVYWYRQLPEEGLKFMVYLQKENIIDESGMPKERFSAEFPKEGPSILRIQQVVRGDSAAYFCASSPLGGVASDPQHFGDGTRLSIL.

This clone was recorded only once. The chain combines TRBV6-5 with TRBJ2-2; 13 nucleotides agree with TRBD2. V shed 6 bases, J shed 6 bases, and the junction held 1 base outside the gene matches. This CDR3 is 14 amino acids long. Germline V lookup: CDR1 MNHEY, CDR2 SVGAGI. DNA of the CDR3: TGTGCCAGCAGAACTAGCGGGGGGGCCGGGGAGCTGTTTTTT. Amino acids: CASRTSGGAGELFF.

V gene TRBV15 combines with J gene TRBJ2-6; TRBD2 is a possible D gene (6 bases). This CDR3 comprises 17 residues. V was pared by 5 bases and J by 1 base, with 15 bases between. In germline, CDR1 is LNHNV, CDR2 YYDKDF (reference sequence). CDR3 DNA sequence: TGTGCCACCAGCCCTGGGGGAGGTCGGTCTGGGGCCAACGTCCTGACTTTC. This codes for CATSPGGGRSGANVLTF.

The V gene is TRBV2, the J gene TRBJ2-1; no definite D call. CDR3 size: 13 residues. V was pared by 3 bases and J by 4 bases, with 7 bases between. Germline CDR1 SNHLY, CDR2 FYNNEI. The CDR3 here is CASSDVEYNEQFF. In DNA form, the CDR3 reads TGTGCCAGCAGTGATGTGGAGTACAATGAGCAGTTCTTC.

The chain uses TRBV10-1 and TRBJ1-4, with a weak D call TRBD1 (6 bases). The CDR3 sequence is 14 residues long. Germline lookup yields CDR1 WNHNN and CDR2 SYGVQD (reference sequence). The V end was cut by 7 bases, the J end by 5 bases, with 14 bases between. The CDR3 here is CASKDRRVNEKLFF. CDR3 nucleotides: TGCGCCAGCAAGGACAGACGGGTCAATGAAAAACTGTTTTTT.

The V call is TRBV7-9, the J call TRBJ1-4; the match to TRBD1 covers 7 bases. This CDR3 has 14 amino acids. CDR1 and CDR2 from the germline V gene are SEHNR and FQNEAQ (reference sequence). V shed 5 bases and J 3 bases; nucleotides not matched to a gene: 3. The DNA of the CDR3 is TGTGCCAGCAGCCCCGGACAGGCTAATGAAAAACTGTTTTTT. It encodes CASSPGQANEKLFF.

CDR3 sequence: CASSMPRGQGLATNEKLFF. The CDR3, as DNA: TGTGCCAGCAGCATGCCTCGGGGACAGGGACTTGCAACTAATGAAAAACTGTTTTTT. The gene calls are TRBV7-9 and TRBJ1-4, with 9 bases lining up with TRBD1. The CDR3 spans 19 residues. CDR1 is SEHNR, CDR2 FQNEAQ, per germline (reference sequence). Germline trimming cut 5 bases from V and 0 bases from J; bases unmatched to any gene: 13.

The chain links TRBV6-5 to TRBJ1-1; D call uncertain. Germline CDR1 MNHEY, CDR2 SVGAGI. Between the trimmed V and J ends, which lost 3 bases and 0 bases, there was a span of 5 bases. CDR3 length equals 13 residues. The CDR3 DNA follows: TGTGCCAGCAGTTATCGAGTGAACACTGAAGCTTTCTTT. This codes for CASSYRVNTEAFF.